This T cell receptor beta chain was sequenced for a study of OX40 agonist ivuxolimab in advanced cancers. TCRdb's copy holds only in-frame clones and misses some; the assay was immunoSEQ multiplex PCR. Of around 29,000 clones in the sample, around 87% were seen once. This CDR3 is 16 amino acids long. The V gene end was trimmed by 3 bases and the J gene end by 4 bases; junction bases not matched to a gene: 6. The V gene's germline CDR1 is LGHNA and CDR2 YNFKEQ. V and J are TRBV4-2 and TRBJ2-5; 12 bases line up with TRBD2. Sequenced material: CD4+ or CD8+ T cells sorted from blood, taken in a trial of the OX40 agonist ivuxolimab. The receptor was isolated from an adult with an advanced solid tumor such as melanoma, head and neck, liver or kidney cancer. The CDR3 DNA sequence: TGTGCCAGCAGCCACTCTAGCGGGAGGGTGGGAGAGACCCAGTACTTC. It codes for CASSHSSGRVGETQYF.